This TCR beta chain emerged from a study of T cell responses to AZD1222 COVID-19 vaccine. Some clones are missing from TCRdb's copy, which holds only in-frame ones; the method was immunoSEQ multiplex PCR. The table includes about 120,000 clones, 80% to 90% detected once. The germline V gene encodes CDR1 SGHVS and CDR2 FNYEAQ. The CDR3 is 15 residues long. V was trimmed by 2 bases and J by 0 bases, leaving 11 bases between them. The chain recombines TRBV7-6 with TRBJ2-7; the D gene is possibly TRBD1 (5 bases). The source of this sequence is an adult in good health. The sequences come from peripheral blood, collected on day 0 of AZD1222 vaccination. The CDR3 region has the DNA TGTGCCAGCAGCTTAATAGGACAAACCTCCTACGAGCAGTACTTC. Amino acids: CASSLIGQTSYEQYF.